This T cell receptor (beta chain) comes out of a study of post-analysis software for immune sequencing data. Study-wide results and caveats: Higher frequency in patients than in controls was seen for a handful of TRBV segments, with TRBV5-6, TRBV5-1 and TRBV20-1 among them.

This clonotype showed up just a few times. The antigen remains undetermined. After removal of 4 bases from V and 5 bases from J, the junction contained 9 bases not matched to a gene. The CDR3 length is 15 residues. Germline values: CDR1 SGHTA, CDR2 FQGNSA. Carried by the TCR beta cDNA libraries were unique molecular identifiers. One entry per CDR3 protein, called by TCRdb with MiXCR from the PCR reads. The table includes about 620,000 distinct CDR3 sequences, roughly two fifths detected once. The J gene is TRBJ2-5, the V gene TRBV7-2; 8 bases are a match to TRBD2. This TCR derives from a girl aged 5 to 17 with multiple sclerosis. What was sequenced was blood. In DNA form, the CDR3 reads TGTGCCAGCAGCTCCTCCGGGGGGGGCAGCGAGACCCAGTACTTC. It translates to CASSSSGGGSETQYF.